This T cell receptor (beta chain) was recovered during a study of blood T cell repertoires in COVID-19. Overall study context: Donors in the United States, Italy and Spain gave samples during acute or convalescent COVID-19.

Per the original methods: From reference gene primer amplification, estimates of nucleated cell counts were derived. Sequenced by immunoSEQ multiplex PCR; TCRdb stores in-frame clones only, minus some. V and J calls and clone size are as listed in that table; D and trimming were resolved from the DNA. The table includes about 420,000 clones, roughly 90% detected once. The CDR3 runs to 17 residues. Germline CDR1 reads SGHRS; CDR2 reads YFSETQ. Trimming shortened V by 0 bases and J by 4 bases, and 14 bases separated the two germline ends. This TCR derives from a man aged 18 to 30 with COVID-19, enrolled during active disease. The sample consisted of peripheral blood. This chain connects TRBV5-1 to TRBJ1-6, with D uncertain. The CDR3, as DNA: TGCGCCAGCAGCTTGGCCCCAGGAAACACTTATAATTCACCCCTCCACTTT. Its translation: CASSLAPGNTYNSPLHF.